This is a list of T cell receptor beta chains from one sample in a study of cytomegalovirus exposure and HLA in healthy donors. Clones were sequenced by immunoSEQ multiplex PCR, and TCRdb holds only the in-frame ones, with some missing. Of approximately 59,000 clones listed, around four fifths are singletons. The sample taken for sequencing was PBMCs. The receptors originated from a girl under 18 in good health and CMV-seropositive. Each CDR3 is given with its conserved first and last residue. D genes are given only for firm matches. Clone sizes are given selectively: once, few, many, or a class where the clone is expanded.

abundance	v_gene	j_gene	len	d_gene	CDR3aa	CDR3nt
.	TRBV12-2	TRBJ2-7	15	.	CASRLATGSRYEQYF	TGTGCAAGTCGCTTAGCGACAGGTTCCAGATACGAGCAGTACTTC
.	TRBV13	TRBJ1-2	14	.	CASSLVQSTFGYTF	TGTGCCAGCAGCTTAGTACAGAGTACGTTTGGCTACACCTTC
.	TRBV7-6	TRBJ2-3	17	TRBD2	CASSPLTSGGPTDTQYF	TGTGCCAGCAGCCCCCTGACTAGCGGGGGGCCGACAGATACGCAGTATTTT
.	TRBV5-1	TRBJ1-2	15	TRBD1	CASSLDRGDLYGYTF	TGCGCCAGCAGCTTGGACAGGGGGGACCTCTATGGCTACACCTTC
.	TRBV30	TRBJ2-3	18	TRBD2	CAWRRLAGARIGTDTQYF	TGTGCCTGGAGGAGACTAGCGGGGGCCCGAATAGGCACAGATACGCAGTATTTT
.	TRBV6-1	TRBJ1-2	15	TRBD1	CASSVNIGTGFGYTF	TGTGCCAGCAGTGTTAATATAGGGACAGGGTTTGGCTACACCTTC
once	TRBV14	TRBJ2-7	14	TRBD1	CASSQGTGASEQYF	TGTGCCAGCAGCCAGGGGACAGGGGCGAGCGAGCAGTACTTC
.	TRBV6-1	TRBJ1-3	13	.	CASGANSGNTIYF	TGTGCCAGCGGGGCCAATTCTGGAAACACCATATATTTT
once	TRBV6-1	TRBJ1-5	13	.	CASRREFNQPQHF	TGTGCCAGCAGACGGGAGTTCAATCAGCCCCAGCATTTT
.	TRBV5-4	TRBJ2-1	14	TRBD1	CASSLDRGHNEQFF	TGTGCCAGCAGCCTGGACAGGGGCCACAATGAGCAGTTCTTC
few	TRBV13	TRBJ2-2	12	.	CASSLSGGELFF	TGTGCCAGCAGCTTGTCGGGGGGGGAGCTGTTTTTT
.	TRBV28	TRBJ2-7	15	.	CASSSDRNPQVGQYF	TGTGCCAGCAGTTCCGACAGGAACCCCCAAGTCGGGCAGTACTTC
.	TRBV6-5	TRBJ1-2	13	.	CASSSSADYGYTF	TGTGCCAGCAGTTCCAGTGCCGACTATGGCTACACCTTC
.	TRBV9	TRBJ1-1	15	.	CASSPWGGPDTEAFF	TGTGCCAGCAGCCCCTGGGGGGGCCCTGACACTGAAGCTTTCTTT
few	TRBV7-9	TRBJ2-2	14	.	CASSSLSDSGELFF	TGTGCCAGCAGCTCGTTGAGCGATTCCGGGGAGCTGTTTTTT
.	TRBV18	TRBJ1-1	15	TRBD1	CASSRGDRGRAEAFF	TGTGCCAGCTCCCGCGGGGACAGGGGGCGAGCTGAAGCTTTCTTT
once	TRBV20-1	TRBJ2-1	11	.	CSAWTGGEQFF	TGCAGTGCTTGGACTGGCGGTGAGCAGTTCTTC
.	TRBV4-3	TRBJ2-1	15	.	CASSPGLVPYNEQFF	TGCGCCAGCAGCCCAGGACTGGTACCCTACAATGAGCAGTTCTTC
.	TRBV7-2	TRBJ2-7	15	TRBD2	CASSLEGGRGYEQYF	TGTGCCAGCAGCTTAGAGGGCGGGAGAGGATACGAGCAGTACTTC
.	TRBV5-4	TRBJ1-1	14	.	CASGSQDGIAEAFF	TGTGCCAGCGGGTCCCAGGACGGGATCGCTGAAGCTTTCTTT
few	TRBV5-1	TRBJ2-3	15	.	CASSGRQGGTDTQYF	TGCGCCAGCAGCGGGAGACAGGGAGGTACAGATACGCAGTATTTT
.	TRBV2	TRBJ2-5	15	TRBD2	CASSVPSGRRETQYF	TGTGCCAGCAGTGTCCCCAGCGGGAGGAGGGAGACCCAGTACTTC
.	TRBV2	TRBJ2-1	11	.	CASFRGWEQFF	TGTGCCAGCTTTCGGGGGTGGGAGCAGTTCTTC
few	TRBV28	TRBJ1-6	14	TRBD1	CASRTQGVGSPLHF	TGTGCCAGCAGAACACAGGGGGTCGGTTCACCCCTCCACTTT
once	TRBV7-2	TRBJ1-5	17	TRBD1	CASSLDMIQGAGQPQHF	TGTGCCAGCAGCTTAGACATGATACAGGGGGCGGGTCAGCCCCAGCATTTT
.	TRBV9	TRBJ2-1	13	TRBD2	CASSVILGGEQFF	TGTGCCAGCAGCGTTATCCTCGGGGGGGAGCAGTTCTTC